This record looks at one TCR beta chain sequence and its context. There is no known antigen for this receptor. Per-base quality was not reported, and no clone a single base away is much larger than it. The germline V gene sets CDR1 to SGDLS and CDR2 to YYNGEE. The CDR3 covers 20 residues, taking in both the cysteine and the phenylalanine. Only the CDR3 DNA is retained, 60 bases long and in frame from the first base. For this chain, trimming is 1 base at the V end and 6 bases at the J end, and the number of junction bases without a gene match is 21. This entry is derived from a study of OX40 agonist ivuxolimab in advanced cancers. About the full investigation: Ivuxolimab was a fully human IgG2 agonistic monoclonal antibody targeting the costimulatory receptor OX40 (CD134). Intravenous ivuxolimab was administered to patients every 2 weeks at six dose levels: 0.01, 0.1, 0.3, 1.5, 3 and 10 mg/kg. Of the roughly 54 patients in dose escalation, around 20 had hepatocellular carcinoma, some 15 had melanoma, 9 had renal cell carcinoma and 9 had head and neck cancer. The dose-escalation cohort was around 83% male with a mean age of about 65 years, ranging from roughly 20 to 80. Prior anti-PD-1, anti-PD-L1 or anti-CTLA-4 therapy was permitted, and checkpoint inhibitors had been received by roughly 42% of dose-escalation patients. Partial responses were achieved by three dose-escalation patients, of whom one had hepatocellular carcinoma and two had cutaneous melanoma. Peripheral TCRbeta sequencing was intended to test whether TCR sequence diversity was altered and clonal T-cell expansion was caused by ivuxolimab. The paper covers the monotherapy dose-escalation part of the phase I ivuxolimab trial, which included N ≈ 50 patients.

For sequencing of the TCRbeta CDR3 region, genomic DNA was extracted from the sorted cells. TCRbeta CDR3 regions were sequenced using the immunoSEQ Assay. TCRdb mirrors the immuneACCESS table, restricted to in-frame sequences. Some clones are absent from its copies; in checked studies, under half trace to an unresolved V gene, and the reason for the others is unknown. In this sample the table shows over 30,000 clones, around 90% of which occur a single time. The leading ten clones occupy roughly 3.9% of the sample. The trial excluded patients who had a history of autoimmune disease or who were on systemic immunosuppression. Peripheral blood for TCR sequencing was drawn from every dose cohort at baseline, at cycle 4 day 1 and at cycle 7 day 1. The samples were taken from a phase I, first-in-human, multicenter, open-label dose-escalation trial of ivuxolimab. Adults with locally advanced or metastatic melanoma, renal cell, hepatocellular, or head and neck squamous cell carcinoma were enrolled in the trial. Before TCR sequencing, CD4+ and CD8+ T cells were separately sorted from peripheral blood.

Broader findings and caveats from the paper: Low levels of normalized T-cell clonal expansion were also seen in some nonresponding patients. After ivuxolimab, more expanded clones were found on average in CD8+ T cells than in CD4+ T cells. The antigen specificity of the peripheral T cells that underwent clonal expansion was not determined. In partial responders in the 0.1-3.0 mg/kg groups, normalized peripheral clonal expansion was found to be among the lowest, especially among CD8+ T cells. Clonal expansion of both CD4+ and CD8+ blood T cells was observed from baseline to week 6 at doses 0.1 to 3.0 mg/kg.

This chain is built from TRBV9 and TRBJ2-2, and 7 bases in between align with TRBD2. The sequence was collected from an adult with an advanced solid tumor such as melanoma, head and neck, liver or kidney cancer. The sequencing used CD4+ or CD8+ T cells sorted from blood, collected in a trial of the OX40 agonist ivuxolimab. CDR3 reads: CASSVPPHGRAGEWPGELFF. The nucleotide sequence reads TGTGCCAGCAGCGTACCCCCCCATGGGAGGGCGGGAGAGTGGCCCGGGGAGCTGTTTTTT.